This T cell receptor beta chain was obtained from a study of control samples from healthy donors and cancer patients. The CDR3 is 14 amino acids. Germline assignment: CDR1 MNHEY and CDR2 SVGAGI. The V segment lost 7 bases and the J segment 5 bases; nucleotides outside the gene matches: 4. TCRdb's table, derived via immunoSEQ multiplex PCR, lists solely in-frame clones and lacks some. This table has some 90,000 clones, 91% appearing once. The genes are TRBV6-5 and TRBJ2-2, with 10 bases that match TRBD1. Material for sequencing was blood. This receptor was obtained from a woman aged 25-40 years in good health. The CDR3 region is CASNRDRGTGELFF. The CDR3 DNA reads TGTGCCAGCAATAGGGACAGGGGAACCGGGGAGCTGTTTTTT.